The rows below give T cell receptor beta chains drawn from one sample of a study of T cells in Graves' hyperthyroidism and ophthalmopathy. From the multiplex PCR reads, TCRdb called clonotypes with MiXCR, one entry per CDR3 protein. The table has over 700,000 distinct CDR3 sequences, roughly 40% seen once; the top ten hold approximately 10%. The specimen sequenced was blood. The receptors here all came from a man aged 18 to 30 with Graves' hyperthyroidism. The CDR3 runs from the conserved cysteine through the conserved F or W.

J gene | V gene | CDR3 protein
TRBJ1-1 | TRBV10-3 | CAISDLLRGVDTEAFF
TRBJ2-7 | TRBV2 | CASSEDQDYEQYF
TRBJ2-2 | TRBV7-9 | CASSFTGGAGTGELFF
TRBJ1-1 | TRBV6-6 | CASSHSGGGAFF
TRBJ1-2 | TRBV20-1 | CSARRTGTTGYTF
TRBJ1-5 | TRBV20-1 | CSALRDRAYSNQPQHF
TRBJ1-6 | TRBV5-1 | CASSPGRLGSPLHF
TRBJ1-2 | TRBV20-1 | CSTQRGARTNYGYTF
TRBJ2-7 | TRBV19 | CASSQTSGTGTYEQYF
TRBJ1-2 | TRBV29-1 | CSAQDRIYGYTF
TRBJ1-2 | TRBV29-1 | CSVAGGDYGYTF
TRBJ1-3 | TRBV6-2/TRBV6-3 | CASNPDGGNTIYF
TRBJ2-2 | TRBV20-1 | CSASGRGIGTGELFF
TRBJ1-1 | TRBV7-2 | CASSLSYRATEAFF
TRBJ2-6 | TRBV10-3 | CAISAGTGGFGNVLTF
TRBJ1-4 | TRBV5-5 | CASDSGTGNEKLFF
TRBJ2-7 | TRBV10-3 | CAISDSRDSSYEQYF
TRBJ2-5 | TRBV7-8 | CASSLGMTSGGAGETQYF
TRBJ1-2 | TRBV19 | CASSSSGTGDRYTF
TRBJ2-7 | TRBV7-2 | CAYLSGNTGEQYF
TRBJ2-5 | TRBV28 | CASRKDGAGTQYF
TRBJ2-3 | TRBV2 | CASVGDTQYF
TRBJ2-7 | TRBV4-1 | CASSQSEQSYEQYF
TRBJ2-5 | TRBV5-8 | CASSRLDGRVETQYF
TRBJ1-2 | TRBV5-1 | CASSLTPGSSGYTF
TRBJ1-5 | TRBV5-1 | CASSLVPTSNQPQHF
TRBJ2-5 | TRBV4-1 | CASSQEGVPPETQYF
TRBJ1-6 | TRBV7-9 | CASSLDLSGPGSPLHF
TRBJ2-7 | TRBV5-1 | CASSFSGAEQYF
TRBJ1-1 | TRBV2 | CASSVQTAIAFF
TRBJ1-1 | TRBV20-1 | CSARDLDTEAFF
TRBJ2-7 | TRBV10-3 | CASSPYIEGPSYEQYF
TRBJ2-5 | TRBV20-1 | CSAPDRLKAVGETQYF
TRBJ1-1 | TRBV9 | CASSVDRDRPVFF
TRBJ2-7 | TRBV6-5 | CASSSQTGSSYEQYF
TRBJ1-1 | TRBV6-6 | CASSPRAAMNTEAFF
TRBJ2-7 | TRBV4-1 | CASSREGASYEQYF
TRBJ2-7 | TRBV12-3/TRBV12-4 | CASSYAAVRDEQYF
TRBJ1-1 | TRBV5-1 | CASSLRAVNTEAFF
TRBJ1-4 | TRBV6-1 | CASRPGQGGIEKLFF
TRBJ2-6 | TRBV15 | CATKGLRGANVLTF
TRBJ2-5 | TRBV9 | CASRGSWETQYF
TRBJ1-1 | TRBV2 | CASDGLMNTEAFF